This T cell receptor beta chain is from a study of shared T cell receptors in the human thymus. Germline assignment: CDR1 LNHNV and CDR2 YYDKDF (reference sequence). The J segment lost 6 bases and the V segment lost 0 bases, leaving 8 bases of the junction unmatched. This CDR3 region has 15 residues. Libraries were prepared by immunoSEQ multiplex PCR; TCRdb keeps only in-frame clonotypes and omits some of them. The table records more than 550,000 clones, about 90% of them present only once. The same data also went into a second study, on human thymus T cells.

V gene TRBV15 combines with J gene TRBJ2-7, with 7 nucleotides matching TRBD2. The TCR was taken from a boy under three years old with a congenital heart defect. The specimen was thymocytes. Here the CDR3 DNA reads TGTGCCACCAGCAGAGATTGGGAGGGAGCGGTCGAGCAGTACTTC. This encodes CATSRDWEGAVEQYF.